This T cell receptor beta chain was identified during a study of cytomegalovirus exposure and HLA in healthy donors. Measured with immunoSEQ multiplex PCR; TCRdb has only the in-frame clones, and not every one. The table has 150,000 to 200,000 clones, approximately 90% seen once. A word on this clone: Its antigen is unidentified.

The trim removed 3 bases at V and 3 bases at J, leaving 8 bases unmatched. Germline CDR1 PRHDT, CDR2 FYEKMQ (reference sequence). This CDR3 contains 17 residues. Findings and limits, study-wide: With high specificity and sensitivity, the classifier reportedly diagnosed cytomegalovirus status.

Sequenced material: PBMCs. The chain combines TRBV13 with TRBJ2-2; 9 bases are shared with TRBD1. The sequence derives from a man aged 18 to 29 in good health and CMV-seronegative. CDR3 amino acids: CASSFRSDRGDTGELFF. The CDR3 nucleotides are TGTGCCAGCAGCTTTCGGTCGGACAGGGGCGACACCGGGGAGCTGTTTTTT.